Listed below are T cell receptor beta chains from one sample, sequenced in a study of human T cells and chemical hapten exposure. Using its own MiXCR run on the RACE reads, TCRdb lists one record per CDR3 protein. Seen here are roughly 92,000 distinct CDR3 sequences, roughly 10% observed once, and the top ten hold roughly 3%. Sequencing used whole blood, obtained in connection with sensitization to the hapten diphenylcyclopropenone (DPC). The receptors shown here come from a woman between 35 and 50 years old with alopecia areata. Some clones in this sample may be carry-over from other donors' samples. The CDR3 runs from the conserved cysteine through the conserved F or W. Part of the rows lack a size; the others show once, few, many or a class for expanded clones.

J | size | V | CDR3
TRBJ2-3 | many | TRBV15 | CATSRDRASTDTQYF
TRBJ2-2 | many | TRBV2 | CATQPSGRGNTGELFF
TRBJ2-5 | . | TRBV5-1 | CASSPTGGAETQYF
TRBJ1-1 | few | TRBV7-8 | CASSLGVVEAFF
TRBJ1-3 | . | TRBV28 | CASGGANSGNTIYF
TRBJ2-1 | . | TRBV7-6 | CAGRPASGGASNEQFF
TRBJ2-3 | many | TRBV6-2/TRBV6-3 | CAAGLAEWGTQYF
TRBJ2-7 | many | TRBV29-1 | CSVEEGLAGRYEQYF
TRBJ1-1 | few | TRBV18 | CASSPRQPDRNTEAFF
TRBJ1-2 | . | TRBV27 | CASSLSTGNYGYTF
TRBJ2-2 | . | TRBV2 | CASWRTSGVGGELFF
TRBJ2-2 | many | TRBV24-1 | CATSEFRGGELFF
TRBJ1-2 | . | TRBV27 | CASSWGQGASYGYTF
TRBJ2-7 | many | TRBV29-1 | CSVRTGKDYEQYF
TRBJ1-2 | many | TRBV6-5 | CASSYRQVEPPRGYTF
TRBJ2-4 | few | TRBV25-1 | CASSESGQHKNIQYF
TRBJ1-5 | many | TRBV7-2 | CASSLVAGGINQPQHF
TRBJ2-7 | many | TRBV12-3/TRBV12-4 | CASSSGTGEFYEQYF
TRBJ2-7 | many | TRBV6-5 | CASSFHGTGFEQYF
TRBJ1-2 | many | TRBV7-2 | CASSLDRRGYTF
TRBJ1-1 | . | TRBV7-3 | CASSTGGAMNTEAFF
TRBJ1-1 | . | TRBV12-3/TRBV12-4 | CASSLALGGARSSEAFF
TRBJ2-7 | . | TRBV2 | CASRIDLAPEQYF
TRBJ2-1 | . | TRBV12-3/TRBV12-4 | CASSSQNTQIGQFF
TRBJ2-7 | many | TRBV18 | CASSPLLAGVTEQYF
TRBJ2-1 | . | TRBV4-3 | CASSQDYRLAGLNEQFF
TRBJ2-4 | many | TRBV5-4 | CASSYGQGENIQYF
TRBJ2-7 | many | TRBV29-1 | CSGGQWGRGEQYF
TRBJ2-7 | many | TRBV6-5 | CASSYEGTGTYEQYF
TRBJ1-5 | many | TRBV20-1 | CSARVNRDGGNQPQHF
TRBJ1-3 | . | TRBV12-3/TRBV12-4 | CASSFPGRISGNTIYF
TRBJ2-7 | . | TRBV25-1 | CASTGDRGVEQYF
TRBJ2-1 | few | TRBV11-3 | CASSSGTGMNNEQFF
TRBJ2-2 | few | TRBV10-1 | CASAKRRDTGELFF
TRBJ1-4 | . | TRBV5-4 | CASSSPGQGMGREKLFF
TRBJ2-3 | . | TRBV5-4 | CASSLVRTDTQYF
TRBJ1-2 | many | TRBV18 | CASSPVQYYGYTF
TRBJ2-1 | . | TRBV4-2 | CASSQASGSSYNEQFF
TRBJ2-4 | . | TRBV7-2 | CASSSGLQNIQYF
TRBJ2-7 | . | TRBV11-2 | CASSLDTGQQYEQYF
TRBJ2-1 | many | TRBV6-6 | CASSHGVGKSYNEQFF